The 28 T cell receptor beta chains below come from one sample, sequenced in a study of T cells after yellow fever vaccination. TCRdb reprocessed the 5' RACE reads with MiXCR, giving one entry per CDR3 protein. The repertoire holds some 240,000 distinct CDR3 sequences, with roughly 3.7% as singletons. Sample: PBMCs, taken 15 days after the yellow fever booster vaccination. These receptors all come from a man between 18 and 35 years old who received the YFV17D yellow fever vaccine.

In this sample, this clonotype turned up many times. CDR3 DNA sequence: TGCGCCAGCAGTTGGACAGGGGAAACTGAAGCTTTCTTT. Its protein is CASSWTGETEAFF. The J gene is TRBJ1-1, the V gene TRBV5-1, with TRBD1 identical over 9 bases. Germline lookup yields CDR1 SGHRS and CDR2 YFSETQ. The CDR3 length is 13 residues. The V gene end was trimmed by 5 bases and the J gene end by 5 bases; junction bases not matched to a gene: 4.

This clonotype was counted ten times or more. The V call is TRBV6-5, the J call TRBJ2-3, with D uncertain. V lost 10 bases, J lost 2 bases, and 13 bases lay in between. This CDR3 has 13 residues. Germline V gene lookup returns CDR1 MNHEY and CDR2 SVGAGI. The CDR3 loop is CATQTPLTDTQYF. CDR3 nucleotide sequence: TGTGCCACCCAGACCCCCCTCACAGATACGCAGTATTTT.

This clonotype occurred many times. The chain combines TRBV29-1 with TRBJ2-1, with D possibly being TRBD2 (6 bases). The V end was cut by 1 base, the J end by 0 bases, with 7 bases between. Per the germline V gene, CDR1 is SQVTM and CDR2 is ANQGSEA. There are 14 residues in the CDR3. CDR3 region: CSVEGDSSYNEQFF. CDR3 nucleotides: TGCAGCGTTGAAGGGGACTCCTCCTACAATGAGCAGTTCTTC.

This clonotype was seen at least ten times. The chain has TRBV6-5 and TRBJ2-2; D is ambiguous. From germline, CDR1 is MNHEY and CDR2 SVGAGI. CDR3 size: 14 residues. Trimming left V 0 bases short and J 6 bases short, with 8 bases between. The CDR3 coding sequence is TGTGCCAGCAGTTACTCGATTCCCGCCGGGGAGCTGTTTTTT. It specifies CASSYSIPAGELFF.

At least ten counts were recorded for this clonotype. V and J are TRBV20-1 and TRBJ1-2; the match to TRBD1 covers 8 bases. The V segment lost 3 bases and the J segment 5 bases; nucleotides outside the gene matches: 8. The CDR3 length is 14 residues. Germline assignment: CDR1 DFQATT and CDR2 SNEGSKA (reference sequence). The CDR3 DNA follows: TGCAGTGCTAGTCTTACAGGGGGATTTTATGGCTACACCTTC. This sequence encodes CSASLTGGFYGYTF.

This clonotype appeared many times. This chain joins TRBV20-1 and TRBJ2-1; D call uncertain. This CDR3 spans 16 amino acids. Trimming took 0 bases from V and 0 from J, leaving 12 bases between them. Germline V CDR1 and CDR2: DFQATT, SNEGSKA (reference sequence). CDR3 bases: TGCAGTGCTAGAGATCTCGTGACTTACTCCTACAATGAGCAGTTCTTC. Translation: CSARDLVTYSYNEQFF.

A word on this clonotype: A much larger clone is a single base away; this may be a read error. For the CDR3, the DNA is TGTGCCAGCAGCTTGCTGGGAGTGAACACTGAAGCTTTCTTT. This sequence encodes CASSLLGVNTEAFF. The rearrangement links TRBV5-4 to TRBJ1-1, with D uncertain. The CDR3 covers 14 residues. Germline V gene sequence: CDR1 SGHNT, CDR2 YYREEE (reference sequence). Trimming removed 1 base from V and 0 bases from J, with 7 bases in between.

This clonotype occurred many times. The chain has TRBV7-8 and TRBJ2-5; the D is unclear. Germline assignment: CDR1 SGHVS and CDR2 FQNEAQ. V shed 1 base and J shed 4 bases, with 7 bases lying between them. The CDR3 has 13 amino acids. The CDR3 here is CASSLVSPETQYF. The CDR3 DNA is TGTGCCAGCAGCTTAGTTTCGCCAGAGACCCAGTACTTC.

This clonotype appeared a few times. The chain uses TRBV29-1 and TRBJ1-2; D remains ambiguous. CDR1 and CDR2 from the germline V gene are SQVTM and ANQGSEA. The CDR3 runs to 14 residues. Trimming stripped 7 bases from V and 8 bases from J, with 23 bases between. Here the CDR3 DNA reads TGCAGCGCCCAAGGCGCTCGGGATGGACGAGGCTACACCTTC. Residues: CSAQGARDGRGYTF.

This clonotype was picked up many times. The rearrangement links TRBV11-2 to TRBJ2-6, with 7 bases identical to TRBD1. Germline CDR1 reads SGHAT; CDR2 reads FQNNGV. V dropped 5 bases and J dropped 2; count of bases not matched to a gene: 9. CDR3 length equals 17 residues. Written as DNA, the CDR3 is TGTGCCAGCAGCCAATATATTACAGGGGCTGGGGCCAACGTCCTGACTTTC. Encoded protein: CASSQYITGAGANVLTF.

In DNA form, the CDR3 reads TGTGCCAGCAGCTTAGGACAGGTCAACTACGAGCAGTACTTC. This translates into CASSLGQVNYEQYF. The genes are TRBV7-9 and TRBJ2-7; a weak D match, TRBD1 (6 bases). Germline CDR1 SEHNR, CDR2 FQNEAQ (reference sequence). V lost 1 base and J lost 3, with 10 bases in between. This CDR3 spans 14 amino acids.

The chain recombines TRBV11-3 with TRBJ2-7, with a tentative D call TRBD1 (6 bases). Looked up from germline, CDR1 is SGHNT and CDR2 is YENEEA. The CDR3 is 17 residues long. V lost 5 bases and J lost 2, with 22 bases in between. The CDR3 loop reads CASSPTRVSGQPYEQYV. Written as DNA, the CDR3 is TGTGCCAGCAGCCCAACCCGTGTATCCGGACAGCCCTACGAGCAGTACGTC.

At least ten counts were recorded for this clonotype. The rearrangement joins TRBV7-9 to TRBJ2-3; perhaps TRBD1 as D (6 bases). The CDR3 has 14 residues. CDR1 and CDR2 from the germline V gene are SEHNR and FQNEAQ (reference sequence). V was shortened by 3 bases and J by 4 bases, with 11 bases between the two germline ends. The CDR3 region is CASSFSQGADTQYF. CDR3 bases: TGTGCCAGCAGCTTTTCACAGGGAGCAGATACGCAGTATTTT.

This clonotype was recorded many times. The chain employs TRBV7-2 and TRBJ2-1, with TRBD2 as a possible D gene (5 bases). This CDR3 contains 13 residues. Trimming shortened V by 5 bases and J by 10 bases, and 15 bases separated the two germline ends. Germline CDR1 reads SGHTA; CDR2 reads FQGNSA. CDR3 protein: CASSPSIPQEQFF. The CDR3 DNA follows: TGTGCCAGCAGCCCTAGCATCCCCCAAGAGCAGTTCTTC.

This clonotype was observed at least ten times. V and J are TRBV5-1 and TRBJ1-1; D is unresolved. Trimming removed 4 bases from V and 0 bases from J, with 13 bases in between. In germline, CDR1 is SGHRS, CDR2 YFSETQ. This CDR3 is 15 amino acids long. The CDR3 region is CASSPGLFMNTEAFF. The CDR3 region has the DNA TGCGCCAGCAGCCCCGGACTTTTCATGAACACTGAAGCTTTCTTT.

Ten or more counts support this clonotype. The rearrangement uses TRBV12-3 or TRBV12-4 and TRBJ2-7; D unresolved. The CDR3 covers 13 residues. Trimming took off 5 bases at V and 4 bases at J, with 12 bases between the two ends. CDR3 nucleotide sequence: TGTGCCAGCAGTACCGACCGACCTTACGAGCAGTACTTC. Translating gives CASSTDRPYEQYF.

In this sample, this clonotype turned up many times. The chain has TRBV27 and TRBJ1-5; D ambiguous. Germline V gives CDR1 MNHEY, CDR2 SMNVEV (reference sequence). The CDR3 spans 16 residues. Between the trimmed V and J ends, which lost 5 bases and 1 base, there was a span of 15 bases. The CDR3 sequence: CASSIGGRASNQPQHF. The CDR3 DNA is TGTGCCAGCAGTATAGGAGGAAGGGCCAGCAATCAGCCCCAGCATTTT.

In this sample, this clonotype turned up many times. This rearrangement joins TRBV7-9 to TRBJ2-3, with no clear D. The CDR3 contains 16 residues. CDR1 and CDR2 from the germline V gene are SEHNR and FQNEAQ (reference sequence). V lost 6 bases and J 0 bases, leaving 16 bases between the germline ends. CDR3 DNA: TGTGCCAGCAGTCCTGCTCGCGGAACTAGCACAGATACGCAGTATTTT. Residues: CASSPARGTSTDTQYF.

The table lists this clonotype with many counts. This chain links TRBV6-6 with TRBJ1-5; D is unclear. Trimming shortened V by 6 bases and J by 0 bases, and 9 bases separated the two germline ends. Germline CDR1 and CDR2: MNHNY and SVGAGI (reference sequence). CDR3 length: 14 amino acids. CDR3 sequence (DNA): TGTGCCAGCAGCCCCAGCGATAGCAATCAGCCCCAGCATTTT. Translating gives CASSPSDSNQPQHF.

This clonotype was seen many times. The chain links TRBV6-1 to TRBJ2-7; D may be TRBD1 (6 bases). The CDR3 has 13 amino acids. Germline V gene sequence: CDR1 MNHNS, CDR2 SASEGT. Trimming removed 2 bases at V and 4 bases at J, with 9 bases between. CDR3 loop: CASSENTGYEQYV. The CDR3 DNA reads as TGTGCCAGCAGTGAAAATACAGGGTACGAGCAGTACGTC.

This clonotype has at least ten counts. This CDR3 is CASSPARDREHEQFF. The CDR3 DNA follows: TGTGCCAGCAGCCCCGCGCGGGACAGGGAGCATGAGCAGTTCTTC. The V and J genes are TRBV5-4 and TRBJ2-1; 9 bases fit TRBD1. This CDR3 comprises 15 residues. From germline, CDR1 is SGHNT and CDR2 YYREEE (reference sequence). J was trimmed by 8 bases and V by 4 bases; bases with no gene match: 10.

This clonotype was detected ten times or more. The J gene is TRBJ1-1, the V gene TRBV9; 8 bases fit TRBD1. The trim removed 4 bases at V and 7 bases at J, leaving 6 bases unmatched. Germline V gene sequence: CDR1 SGDLS, CDR2 YYNGEE. This CDR3 comprises 13 residues. The CDR3 loop reads CASSFTGTGEAFF. CDR3 bases: TGTGCCAGCAGCTTCACCGGGACAGGTGAAGCTTTCTTT.

This clonotype was observed a few times. The gene calls are TRBV7-9 and TRBJ2-2; 10 bases line up with TRBD1. J was trimmed by 7 bases and V by 4 bases; bases with no gene match: 6. The CDR3 is 15 residues long. The germline CDR1 and CDR2 sequences are SEHNR and FQNEAQ (reference sequence). This CDR3 is CASSSGTGDIGELFF. In DNA, the CDR3 is TGTGCCAGCAGCTCCGGGACAGGGGACATCGGGGAGCTGTTTTTT.

The sample holds many counts of this clonotype. This chain uses TRBV27 with TRBJ2-7; TRBD1 agrees at 8 bases. The CDR3 covers 15 residues. V lost 2 bases and J lost 6; bases outside the gene matches: 9. From germline, CDR1 is MNHEY and CDR2 SMNVEV (reference sequence). CDR3 sequence: CASSLKPDRAGEQYV. The CDR3 DNA sequence: TGTGCCAGCAGTTTAAAACCGGACAGGGCAGGCGAGCAGTACGTC.

In this sample, this clonotype turned up many times. J is TRBJ2-1 and V is TRBV25-1, with 9 bases fitting TRBD2. The CDR3 has 17 amino acids. V trimming: 5 bases; J trimming: 7 bases; junction bases outside the gene matches: 15. Looked up from germline, CDR1 is MGHDK and CDR2 is SYGVNS. CDR3 residues: CASSFPGMGLAGNEQFF. The CDR3 DNA reads TGTGCCAGCAGTTTCCCCGGGATGGGACTAGCTGGGAATGAGCAGTTCTTC.

This clonotype occurred many times. V and J are TRBV20-1 and TRBJ1-1; perhaps TRBD1 as D (6 bases). This CDR3 comprises 15 residues. Germline V gives CDR1 DFQATT, CDR2 SNEGSKA (reference sequence). V was pared by 4 bases and J by 9 bases, with 24 bases between. CDR3 region: CSATQLWQGRKKAFF. DNA of the CDR3: TGCAGTGCTACCCAATTGTGGCAGGGGCGCAAAAAAGCTTTCTTT.

This clonotype was detected ten times or more. The V and J genes are TRBV20-1 and TRBJ2-4; D is possibly TRBD1 (6 bases). V was shortened by 5 bases and J by 6 bases, with 8 bases between the two germline ends. The CDR3 loop spans 11 amino acids. CDR1 is DFQATT and CDR2 is SNEGSKA in the germline V gene (reference sequence). The CDR3 nucleotides are TGCAGTGCTCCGGACAGAAACATTCAGTACTTC. It is translated as CSAPDRNIQYF.

This clonotype was detected many times. V usage is TRBV7-9 and J usage is TRBJ1-5; no reliable D call. V was cut by 5 bases and J by 4 bases, with 12 bases left in between. Germline values: CDR1 SEHNR, CDR2 FQNEAQ (reference sequence). The CDR3 runs to 14 residues. The CDR3 is CASSETAENQPQHF. The CDR3 DNA reads as TGTGCCAGCAGCGAGACCGCAGAAAATCAGCCCCAGCATTTT.